The entry below gives a single TCR beta chain sequence along with its context. Its target antigen remains unknown. No clone much larger than this one lies a single base away; base qualities are absent. TCRbeta CDR3 regions were amplified from genomic DNA using the immunoSEQ Assay, a bias-controlled multiplex PCR. In the paper's pipeline: The number of nucleated cells in each sample was estimated by amplification of reference gene primers within the assay. Sequence reads were collapsed and filtered to measure the absolute abundance of every unique TCRbeta CDR3 rearrangement. For each sample, productive Simpson clonality was calculated by taking the square root of Simpson's diversity index across productive rearrangements. TCRdb mirrors the immuneACCESS table, restricted to in-frame sequences. Some clones are absent from its copies; in checked studies, under half trace to an unresolved V gene, and the reason for the others is unknown. That table furnishes V, J and clone size, whereas the DNA furnished D and trimming. The sample profile shows 250,000 to 300,000 clones; approximately 83% of them were found once. The ten top clones hold roughly 11% of the sample.

This entry comes from a study of blood T cell repertoires in COVID-19 (TCRdb year 2020). About the full investigation: Samples covering the acute and convalescent phases of COVID-19 were provided by collaborators in the United States, Italy and Spain. The material from the prospective study consisted of cDNA or gDNA derived from T cells, B-cell-depleted T cells, or PBMCs. Deeply sampled blood TCRbeta repertoires from subjects exposed to, actively infected with, or recovered from COVID-19 were included in the dataset. A freely available public database, intended as a resource for researchers studying the immune response to SARS-CoV-2, is where the repertoires were released. The samples were drawn from two sources: the first 160 participants of the ongoing ImmuneRACE study, and over 950 subjects contributed by 6 global collaborators. A de-identified subject ID, COVID-19 status, age in years and sex were almost always included in the sample metadata. Where HLA class I and class II types were available, the types were taken from metadata supplied by the sample provider, not from assay-based typing. Overall study results and their limits: Clinical and demographic metadata were provided uncurated, with the amount varying by source and participant.

Reading from cysteine to phenylalanine, the CDR3 counts 13 amino acids. The read is trimmed to its CDR3 DNA, 39 bases read in frame from base 1. Looking up the germline V gene yields CDR1 ENHRY and CDR2 SYGVKD. V is cut by 7 bases and J by 1 base, and the space between the germline ends is 9 bases. Collaborating institutions collected whole blood in K2EDTA tubes following their own protocols. For TCRbeta analysis, collaborator samples were shipped as frozen whole blood, as isolated PBMCs, or as DNA extracted from either sample type. The sample comprised peripheral blood. This sequence was found in a woman in her 70s with acute or convalescent COVID-19. The sequence links TRBV10-3 to TRBJ2-3; TRBD2 could be the D gene, as 6 bases match. The sequenced DNA: TGTGCCATCAAGGGACTTCGCACAGATACGCAGTATTTT. This yields the protein CAIKGLRTDTQYF.